This T cell receptor beta chain was documented in a study of cytomegalovirus exposure and HLA in healthy donors. Study-level results: Clonal expansion was found to be greater in HLA-associated TCR beta chains than in equally common others in a later analysis. In a later analysis, CMV-associated beta chains were mostly HLA-associated, it appeared. The listing of some 170 TCR beta chains classed them as cytomegalovirus-associated.

Deletions cut 1 base from V and 0 bases from J, with 10 bases between. CDR3 length: 15 amino acids. CDR1 SGHRS and CDR2 YFSETQ come from the germline V gene. Regarding this clone: Its antigen is not identified.

The PCR made use of 60 Vbeta and 13 Jbeta primers. Profiling relied on immunoSEQ multiplex PCR, and the TCRdb table lists in-frame clones only, not all of them. The sample holds under 150,000 clones, 65% to 75% seen once. The material sequenced was PBMCs. This sequence was found in a man aged 60 to 69 in good health and CMV-seronegative. The chain employs TRBV5-1 and TRBJ1-1; D call uncertain. This CDR3 reads CASSLNLGLNTEAFF. CDR3 nucleotide sequence: TGCGCCAGCAGCTTGAATCTGGGCCTGAACACTGAAGCTTTCTTT.